The clone carrying this T cell receptor (beta chain) was detected many times. This sample is part of a study of human T cells and chemical hapten exposure. Using its own MiXCR run on the RACE reads, TCRdb lists one record per CDR3 protein. The repertoire has fewer than 60,000 distinct CDR3 sequences, about a tenth of them found once; the top ten carry 4% to 5.5%. CDR1 is LGHDT and CDR2 is YNNKEL in the germline V gene (reference sequence). Trimming removed 4 bases at V and 5 bases at J, with 4 bases between. The CDR3 runs 11 residues. Time point given: patch test 1, 2 weeks after DPC sensitization. The treatment here: therapeutic diphenylcyclopropenone sensitization with weekly scalp DPC.

The chain employs TRBV3-1 and TRBJ2-3; the D is unclear. Sequencing was performed on whole blood, taken in connection with sensitization to the hapten diphenylcyclopropenone (DPC). The clonotype was recovered from a woman aged 45 to 65 with alopecia areata. Some clones in this sample may be carry-over from other donors' samples. DNA for the CDR3: TGTGCCAGCAGCCTGGGAGATACGCAGTATTTT. The encoded protein is CASSLGDTQYF.